The entry below describes one T cell receptor beta chain. As yet, its antigen is unknown. Clones were sequenced by immunoSEQ multiplex PCR, and TCRdb holds only the in-frame ones, with some missing. The sample contains some 200,000 clones, around 93% of which appear only once. Germline CDR1 SGHTA, CDR2 FQGTGA. The CDR3 totals 13 residues. Trimming took off 3 bases at V and 5 bases at J, with 10 bases between the two ends. This sample stems from a study of T cell responses to AZD1222 COVID-19 vaccine. Study-wide results and limits: Unmutated variant regions are reportedly the target of nearly half of TCRs that are spike-specific. Baseline serology detected seropositivity in only 5 or 6 AZD1222 recipients.

The chain links TRBV7-3 to TRBJ1-1; no reliable D call. This clonotype was sampled from an adult in good health. Here the sequenced sample was peripheral blood, taken on day 0 of MenACWY control vaccination. The CDR3 region has the DNA TGTGCCAGCAGCTTGGGTGAGAGAACTGAAGCTTTCTTT. Protein: CASSLGERTEAFF.